These T cell receptor beta chains were read from a single sample in a study of cytomegalovirus exposure and HLA in healthy donors. Assay used: immunoSEQ multiplex PCR; TCRdb lists only in-frame clones, some missing. This listing includes under 200,000 clones. The sequenced material came from PBMCs. These receptors originate from a young man in good health and CMV-seronegative. The conserved cysteine and the conserved F or W are not part of the CDR3 here.

v_gene | CDR3aa
TRBV5-1 | ASSQGQGNEQF
TRBV19 | ASSIYTSGIYNEQF
TRBV6-5 | ASSRGPDTEAF
TRBV9 | ASTPGLRTGELF
TRBV5-4 | ASSLPGDEKLF
TRBV6-6 | AISTGEETQY
TRBV6-5 | ASSYSTRVVYEQY
TRBV5-6 | ASSLVPGTGKGDSPLH
TRBV28 | ASYSRGGRIGYT
TRBV18 | ASSPGTSASPGEQY
TRBV18 | ASSPLNHWQKNTEAF
TRBV10-1 | ASREGGDTGELF
TRBV6-6 | ASSSSSGAETQY
TRBV4-2 | ASSQAEGQGANEQF
TRBV7-9 | ASSLVSSYEQY
TRBV2 | ASSDITERF
TRBV7-2 | ASSLQGLQNTEAF
TRBV19 | ASRSGEVAEAF
TRBV5-1 | ASSLTGAVEAF
TRBV5-1 | ASSADSGGTEAF
TRBV30 | AWQGYEQY
TRBV7-9 | ASSPRGPTGDEQF
TRBV4-1 | ASSQPTGYGAKNIQY
TRBV7-2 | ASSLGPGLNTEAF
TRBV4-1 | ASSQGLSERSYEQY
TRBV5-6 | ASSLVARNTEAF
TRBV10-3 | AISGLGTGAEETQY
TRBV7-2 | ASRLSGGAIGEQY
TRBV10-3 | AISESLGQATSPDTQY
TRBV2 | ASRETGQGNYGYT
TRBV10-3 | AINPSPAGGYYGYT
TRBV5-6 | ASSPPGLTGELF
TRBV7-2 | ASSLGQYYSGANVLT
TRBV10-2 | ASSGGGQPQH
TRBV7-2 | ASSSRSPVDTQY
TRBV27 | ASSLRGSNQPQH
TRBV27 | ASRGGLAGGYEQY
TRBV14 | ASSQSRLAGGSTYEQY
TRBV11-3 | AITTGSGMNTEAF
TRBV5-6 | ASGPKDRERGEQY
TRBV18 | ASSQTGVGDTEAF
TRBV27 | ASSFTGGRVALH